This T cell receptor beta chain was captured by sequencing in a study of cytomegalovirus exposure and HLA in healthy donors. Study-level results: It was reported that the classifier diagnosed cytomegalovirus status with high specificity and sensitivity in both the original and validation cohorts.

A word on this clone: Its target is not known.

Trimming took off 2 bases at V and 3 bases at J, with 8 bases between the two ends. CDR3 length equals 13 residues. Germline values: CDR1 SEHNR, CDR2 FQNEAQ (reference sequence). The PCR ran on 60 Vbeta and 13 Jbeta primers. Data came from immunoSEQ multiplex PCR; TCRdb stores just in-frame clones and leaves some out. This sample carries around 91,000 clones, approximately 86% of them seen once, and the ten largest clones take approximately 10%. The TCR was taken from a man aged 25-45 years in good health and CMV-seropositive. The J gene is TRBJ2-7, the V gene TRBV7-9; D might be TRBD2 (5 bases). The sample comprised PBMCs. The CDR3 region is CASSLNGDYEQYF. DNA of the CDR3: TGTGCCAGCAGCTTAAACGGGGACTACGAGCAGTACTTC.